One sample yielded the 6 T cell receptor beta chains listed below, sequenced in a study of T-cell memory formation after mild COVID-19. TCRdb reprocessed the 5' RACE reads with MiXCR, giving one entry per CDR3 protein. The sample has about 400,000 distinct CDR3 sequences; approximately 16% are singletons. Sequenced material: PBMCs or a T cell subset sorted from them (not recorded which). The source is a man aged 18 to 35 who had mild COVID-19 (a few samples of this study predate the infection). Cell type and time point are not known.

CDR3 bases: TGTGCCAGCAGTTACGGGGGCCCGGAGGTTGAGCAGTTCTTC. This codes for CASSYGGPEVEQFF. This sequence joins TRBV6-5 and TRBJ2-1; D is possibly TRBD1 (6 bases). V lost 2 bases to trimming and J lost 9 bases, with 14 bases between them. The CDR3 has 14 residues. In germline, CDR1 is MNHEY, CDR2 SVGAGI.

A few counts support this clonotype. V usage is TRBV7-9 and J usage is TRBJ2-7; 9 bases line up with TRBD1. V was pared by 5 bases and J by 3 bases, with 8 bases of the junction left unmatched. Germline V gene data show CDR1 as SEHNR and CDR2 as FQNEAQ (reference sequence). This CDR3 region has 15 residues. This CDR3 reads CASSGPGTGLYEQYV. Here the CDR3 DNA reads TGTGCCAGCAGCGGACCCGGGACAGGGCTCTACGAGCAGTACGTC.

V and J are TRBV5-1 and TRBJ2-7; D uncertain. The V gene's germline CDR1 is SGHRS and CDR2 YFSETQ. CDR3 length: 10 residues. As DNA, the CDR3 is TGCGCCAGCAGCTTAGATCGATTGGACGTC. Amino acids: CASSLDRLDV.

The V and J genes are TRBV7-2 and TRBJ2-3; 7 bases align to TRBD2. Germline values: CDR1 SGHTA, CDR2 FQGNSA. This CDR3 contains 16 residues. The V gene end was trimmed by 5 bases and the J gene end by 2 bases; junction bases not matched to a gene: 10. This CDR3 reads CASSPLRAGFTDTQYF. The DNA of the CDR3 is TGTGCCAGCAGCCCACTCCGAGCGGGGTTCACAGATACGCAGTATTTT.

The rearrangement links TRBV5-5 to TRBJ2-7, with D uncertain. CDR1 is SGHKS, CDR2 YYEKEE, per germline (reference sequence). CDR3 length: 14 residues. Trimming removed 2 bases from V and 0 bases from J, with 9 bases in between. The CDR3 is CASSLARSSYEQYV. CDR3 DNA sequence: TGTGCCAGCAGCTTAGCGAGGAGCTCCTACGAGCAGTACGTC.

The rearrangement uses TRBV4-3 and TRBJ2-3; tentative D call: TRBD2 (6 bases). The germline gives CDR1 LGHNA, CDR2 YSLEER. The CDR3 sequence is 14 residues long. Deletions cut 8 bases from V and 0 bases from J, with 12 bases between. CDR3 sequence (DNA): TGCGCCAGCGCCCTGGGGGGTAGCACAGATACGCAGTATTTT. Amino acid sequence: CASALGGSTDTQYF.